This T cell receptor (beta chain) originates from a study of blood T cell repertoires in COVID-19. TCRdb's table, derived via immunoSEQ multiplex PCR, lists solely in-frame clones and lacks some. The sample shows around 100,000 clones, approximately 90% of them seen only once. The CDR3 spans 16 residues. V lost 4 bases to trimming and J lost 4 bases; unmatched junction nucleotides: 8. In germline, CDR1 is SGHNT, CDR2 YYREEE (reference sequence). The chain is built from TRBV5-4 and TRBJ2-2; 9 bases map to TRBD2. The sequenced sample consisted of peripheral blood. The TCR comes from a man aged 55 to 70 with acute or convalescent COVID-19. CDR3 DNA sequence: TGTGCCAGCAGCACCGGGACTAGCATCCCCACCGGGGAGCTGTTTTTT. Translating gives CASSTGTSIPTGELFF.